This entry is about one T cell receptor beta chain. This sample is drawn from a study of blood T cell repertoires in COVID-19. About the study: COVID-19 samples collected from the United States, Italy and Spain covered acute and convalescent phases. T cells, B-cell-depleted T cells, or PBMCs provided the cDNA or gDNA that served as material.

In the study's own analysis: How many nucleated cells were present was estimated from reference gene primer amplification. Sequencing was performed with immunoSEQ multiplex PCR; in TCRdb, only in-frame clones are kept and a portion is missing. The V and J calls and clone size were taken over from that table, and D and trimming were inferred from the DNA. The table lists a few hundred thousand clones, approximately 80% of them singletons. The CDR3 length is 16 residues. The V and J ends lost 2 bases and 2 bases, in that order; junction bases with no gene match: 6. Germline lookup yields CDR1 KGHDR and CDR2 SFDVKD.

This rearrangement joins TRBV24-1 to TRBJ2-3; TRBD1 matches at 7 bases. Sequencing was done on a sample of peripheral blood. The receptor was isolated from a human donor in a cohort sampled during active COVID-19. The CDR3 DNA sequence: TGTGCCACCAGTGATTCGGACAGGACGGCCACAGATACGCAGTATTTT. Protein: CATSDSDRTATDTQYF.